This entry lists 9 T cell receptor beta chains sequenced from one sample in a study of CD8 T cells in Susac syndrome. With random hexamers, 0.5 to 1 ug RNA was reverse transcribed. One entry per CDR3 protein results from TCRdb running MiXCR on the immunoSEQ multiplex PCR reads. This sample has roughly 140,000 distinct CDR3 sequences, with 85% to 95% found just once. Sequencing was carried out using CD4+ T cells from PBMCs. The receptor set was obtained from a human donor with Susac syndrome.

The chain carries TRBV20-1 and TRBJ2-7; TRBD1 matches at 9 bases. V gave up 3 bases and J gave up 5 bases; unmatched junction bases: 8. CDR1 DFQATT and CDR2 SNEGSKA come from the germline V gene (reference sequence). CDR3 length equals 14 residues. DNA for the CDR3: TGCAGTGCTAGGGGAGACAGGGGGGGGAACGAGCAGTACTTC. This gives the protein CSARGDRGGNEQYF.

This chain joins TRBV12-5 and TRBJ2-1, with 12 bases aligning to TRBD2. The CDR3 extends over 16 amino acids. Trimming took 0 bases from V and 9 from J; bases not matched to a gene: 6. Germline V gives CDR1 LGHNT, CDR2 FRNRAP. The CDR3 spells CASGLVLAGGGGEQFF. Written as DNA, the CDR3 is TGTGCTAGTGGTTTGGTACTAGCGGGGGGCGGCGGTGAGCAGTTCTTC.

The rearrangement joins TRBV5-4 to TRBJ2-1; TRBD2 might be the D (6 bases). CDR3 size: 13 residues. The V end was cut by 4 bases, the J end by 4 bases, with 9 bases between. Germline values: CDR1 SGHNT, CDR2 YYREEE (reference sequence). CDR3 in DNA: TGTGCCAGCAGCGAAGGGACTTACAATGAGCAGTTCTTC. Translating it yields CASSEGTYNEQFF.

This sequence joins TRBV7-2 and TRBJ2-3; TRBD2 matches at 7 bases. J gave up 0 bases and V 6 bases, and 3 bases lay outside the gene matches. The length of the CDR3 is 14 residues. Germline CDR1 is SGHTA and CDR2 is FQGNSA. CDR3 in amino acids: CASRPGLSTDTQYF. DNA for the CDR3: TGTGCCAGCAGACCGGGACTAAGCACAGATACGCAGTATTTT.

The V and J genes are TRBV4-3 and TRBJ2-5, with D hard to call. Between the trimmed V and J ends, which lost 2 bases and 1 base, there was a span of 11 bases. The CDR3 covers 15 residues. CDR1 is LGHNA, CDR2 YSLEER, per germline. CDR3 bases: TGCGCCAGCAGCCAAAATCCAGGCAGCCAAGAGACCCAGTACTTC. As protein: CASSQNPGSQETQYF.

This clonotype appeared once. This rearrangement joins TRBV13 to TRBJ2-5, with D unresolved. Germline lookup yields CDR1 PRHDT and CDR2 FYEKMQ (reference sequence). V was shortened by 4 bases and J by 1 base, with 10 bases between the two germline ends. This CDR3 contains 14 residues. Written as DNA, the CDR3 is TGTGCCAGCAGCTCCCTAGGCTCCCAAGAGACCCAGTACTTC. It translates to CASSSLGSQETQYF.

The chain has TRBV29-1 and TRBJ1-2; possibly TRBD1 for D (5 bases). Looked up from germline, CDR1 is SQVTM and CDR2 is ANQGSEA. V shed 7 bases and J shed 7 bases, with 16 bases lying between them. The CDR3 is 12 residues long. The CDR3 bases are TGCAGCGGCTACTCAGGGTTCGGTGGCTACACCTTC. Amino acids: CSGYSGFGGYTF.

This rearrangement joins TRBV9 to TRBJ2-3, with a possible D match to TRBD2 (6 bases). Trimming removed 4 bases from V and 1 base from J, with 19 bases in between. Germline V lookup: CDR1 SGDLS, CDR2 YYNGEE. The CDR3 runs 17 residues. The CDR3 here is CASSFAPGLAGTDTQYF. The CDR3 bases are TGTGCCAGCAGCTTCGCCCCGGGACTGGCCGGCACAGATACGCAGTATTTT.

J is TRBJ2-6 and V is TRBV11-1; D is perhaps TRBD1 (6 bases). Germline CDR1 and CDR2: SGHAT and FQDESV (reference sequence). This CDR3 is built from 18 residues. With 3 bases removed from V and 0 bases from J, the gap between germline ends came to 15 bases. The CDR3 sequence: CASSFYRAPASGANVLTF. As DNA, the CDR3 is TGTGCCAGCAGCTTTTACAGGGCCCCTGCCTCTGGGGCCAACGTCCTGACTTTC.